The rows below give T cell receptor beta chains drawn from one sample of a study of radiotherapy plus CTLA-4 blockade in lung cancer. The protocol was immunoSEQ multiplex PCR, while the TCRdb copy is restricted to in-frame clones and leaves out a portion. Among some 52,000 clones listed, 70% to 85% were seen once. Sequenced here: peripheral blood, sampled from a patient treated with radiotherapy plus ipilimumab. All receptors derive from a human donor with non-small cell lung cancer who had a partial response to radiotherapy plus ipilimumab. Both conserved end residues are part of each CDR3. Each record gives: clone size, D gene, V gene, J gene, CDR3 protein, CDR3 DNA. A D gene is named only where the DNA matches it firmly. The size entry is marked missing in some rows and otherwise reads once, few, many or a size class.

size: .
D: .
V: TRBV11-1
J: TRBJ2-7
CDR3: CASSNDMTSSYEQYF
DNA: TGTGCCAGCAGCAATGACATGACCAGCTCCTACGAGCAGTACTTC

size: few
D: .
V: TRBV10-2
J: TRBJ2-7
CDR3: CASSWGDEQYF
DNA: TGCGCCAGCAGTTGGGGGGACGAGCAGTACTTC

size: .
D: TRBD2
V: TRBV5-1
J: TRBJ2-1
CDR3: CASSLISGGSGGNEQFF
DNA: TGCGCCAGCAGCTTGATTAGCGGGGGCTCCGGGGGGAATGAGCAGTTCTTC

size: .
D: .
V: TRBV27
J: TRBJ2-7
CDR3: CASSLSATTANYEQYF
DNA: TGTGCCAGCAGTTTATCTGCGACGACAGCTAACTACGAGCAGTACTTC

size: .
D: TRBD1
V: TRBV6-6
J: TRBJ1-5
CDR3: CASTRTGVDQPQHF
DNA: TGTGCCAGCACCAGAACAGGGGTGGATCAGCCCCAGCATTTT

size: .
D: TRBD2
V: TRBV5-1
J: TRBJ2-3
CDR3: CASIAGGTDTQYF
DNA: TGCGCCAGCATCGCGGGAGGCACAGATACGCAGTATTTT

size: .
D: .
V: TRBV9
J: TRBJ2-2
CDR3: CASSVATHPGELFF
DNA: TGTGCCAGCAGCGTAGCTACGCATCCCGGGGAGCTGTTTTTT

size: .
D: .
V: TRBV10-3
J: TRBJ1-2
CDR3: CAISESQGVYGYTF
DNA: TGTGCCATCAGTGAGTCGCAGGGCGTCTATGGCTACACCTTC

size: .
D: .
V: TRBV4-2
J: TRBJ1-2
CDR3: CASSQDHQIYGYTF
DNA: TGTGCCAGCAGCCAAGACCATCAGATCTATGGCTACACCTTC

size: once
D: .
V: TRBV5-1
J: TRBJ2-1
CDR3: CASSSGQSYNEQFF
DNA: TGCGCCAGCAGCTCCGGACAGTCCTACAATGAGCAGTTCTTC

size: .
D: .
V: TRBV7-9
J: TRBJ2-7
CDR3: CASSRVGGLEQYF
DNA: TGTGCCAGTTCCAGGGTTGGAGGGTTAGAGCAGTACTTC

size: .
D: TRBD1
V: TRBV7-2
J: TRBJ1-2
CDR3: CASSLDPTGVGYTF
DNA: TGTGCCAGCAGCCTCGACCCCACAGGGGTCGGCTACACCTTC

size: .
D: .
V: TRBV6-5
J: TRBJ1-2
CDR3: CASSYSFRLSNYGYTF
DNA: TGTGCCAGCAGTTACTCCTTTAGATTATCTAACTATGGCTACACCTTC

size: once
D: .
V: TRBV7-8
J: TRBJ1-1
CDR3: CASSWTANTEAFF
DNA: TGTGCCAGCAGCTGGACAGCGAACACTGAAGCTTTCTTT

size: .
D: TRBD1
V: TRBV29-1
J: TRBJ2-7
CDR3: CSVRQGVTYEQYF
DNA: TGCAGCGTCAGACAGGGGGTAACCTACGAGCAGTACTTC

size: few
D: .
V: TRBV27
J: TRBJ2-1
CDR3: CASSLRGAHVNEQFF
DNA: TGTGCCAGCAGTTTACGGGGGGCGCACGTAAATGAGCAGTTCTTC

size: .
D: .
V: TRBV28
J: TRBJ2-6
CDR3: CASSSGSSGANVLTF
DNA: TGTGCCAGCAGTTCAGGTTCCTCTGGGGCCAACGTCCTGACTTTC

size: few
D: .
V: TRBV5-1
J: TRBJ2-5
CDR3: CASSLETLGEETQYF
DNA: TGCGCCAGCAGCTTAGAGACCTTAGGGGAAGAGACCCAGTACTTC

size: .
D: .
V: TRBV15
J: TRBJ1-1
CDR3: CATSSTGPEAFF
DNA: TGTGCCACCAGCAGCACAGGGCCCGAAGCTTTCTTT